The rows below give T cell receptor beta chains drawn from one sample of a study of T cell responses to AZD1222 COVID-19 vaccine. Measured with immunoSEQ multiplex PCR; TCRdb has only the in-frame clones, and not every one. The data contain around 120,000 clones, over 75% of them singletons. This material consisted of peripheral blood, taken on day 0 of MenACWY control vaccination. Receptor source: an adult in good health. The CDR3 runs from the conserved cysteine through the conserved F or W. The order of the fields is V gene, J gene, D gene, CDR3 protein. A D gene is named only where the DNA matches it firmly.

>TRBV10-3|TRBJ2-1|NA
CAISRGSGTDEQFF
>TRBV5-1|TRBJ2-7|TRBD1
CASSFSGTGGYSSYEQYF
>TRBV27|TRBJ2-5|NA
CASRPGTGETQYF
>TRBV7-9|TRBJ1-1|TRBD1
CASSSKQGVNTEAFF
>TRBV3-1/TRBV3-2|TRBJ2-5|NA
CASSRRGGTQETQYF
>TRBV30|TRBJ1-1|NA
CAWSTLGGTEAFF
>TRBV4-1|TRBJ2-1|NA
CASSQGLREQFF
>TRBV7-3|TRBJ1-3|TRBD1
CASSMTGGSGNTIYF
>TRBV7-6|TRBJ1-1|NA
CASSLDSSPGTEAFF
>TRBV28|TRBJ2-7|NA
CASAPGSYEQYF
>TRBV28|TRBJ1-5|TRBD1
CASSGDRGYQPQHF
>TRBV6-2/TRBV6-3|TRBJ2-1|TRBD2
CASSYSPAGGQYEQFF
>TRBV9|TRBJ2-7|NA
CASSGPSGGHEQYF
>TRBV28|TRBJ2-3|NA
CATNSGQGPTQYF
>TRBV11-3|TRBJ2-3|NA
CASSLGLAGDTQYF
>TRBV6-6|TRBJ1-1|NA
CASSDASVEAFF
>TRBV5-8|TRBJ1-1|NA
CASRGAGNTEAFF
>TRBV12-3/TRBV12-4|TRBJ1-5|NA
CASSLRPNQPQHF
>TRBV28|TRBJ1-2|NA
CASSSPDSRGYTF
>TRBV5-6|TRBJ2-5|NA
CASSLRLETQYF
>TRBV3-1/TRBV3-2|TRBJ2-1|TRBD1
CASSQRTGQPYNEQFF
>TRBV6-5|TRBJ1-6|NA
CASRSKGNSPLHF